This TCR beta chain was captured by sequencing in a study of shared clonotypes between healthy human individuals. The overall study: The study enrolled a couple of women and three men aged 18 to 49. Study-level points and caveats: Memory subsets had estimated richness that was generally smaller than that of naive subsets. Rarefaction curves obtained for sorted subsets showed sequencing incomplete despite large depth. Several donors held about 5% of naive CD4 clonotypes in common.

Clones were sequenced by immunoSEQ multiplex PCR, and TCRdb holds only the in-frame ones, with some missing. The table includes about 800,000 clones, roughly 96% detected once. For this clone: What it binds is unknown.

It was CD45RO-negative cells, positively selected for CCR7, that made up naive CD8 cells, with terminally differentiated effector memory CD45RA+ cells excluded. V lost 2 bases, J lost 1 base, and 14 bases lay in between. The CDR3 has 16 residues. CDR1 MGHRA and CDR2 YSYEKL come from the germline V gene. The sample taken for sequencing was naive CD8+ T cells sorted from blood. The TCR sequence derives from a man aged 25-45 years in good health. The chain has TRBV4-1 and TRBJ2-5, with unresolved D. CDR3 DNA: TGCGCCAGCAGCCAAACTGAGGCTTCCCTCCAAGAGACCCAGTACTTC. Its protein is CASSQTEASLQETQYF.